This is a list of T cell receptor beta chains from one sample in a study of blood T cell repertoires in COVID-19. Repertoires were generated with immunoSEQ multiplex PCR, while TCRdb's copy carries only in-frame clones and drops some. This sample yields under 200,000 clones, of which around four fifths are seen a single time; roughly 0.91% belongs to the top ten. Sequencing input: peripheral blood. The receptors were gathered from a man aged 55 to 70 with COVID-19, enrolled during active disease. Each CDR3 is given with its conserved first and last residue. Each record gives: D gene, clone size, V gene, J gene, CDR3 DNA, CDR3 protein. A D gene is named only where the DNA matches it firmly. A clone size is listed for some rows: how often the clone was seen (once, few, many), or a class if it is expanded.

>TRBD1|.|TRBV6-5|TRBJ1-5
TGTGCCAGCAAGAAAGACAGGGGCGATCAGCCCCAGCATTTT
CASKKDRGDQPQHF
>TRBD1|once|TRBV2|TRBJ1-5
TGTGCCAGCAGTTCAGACAGGGGCAATCAGCCCCAGCATTTT
CASSSDRGNQPQHF
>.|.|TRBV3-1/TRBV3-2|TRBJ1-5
TGTGCCAGCAGCCAAGTCAGGGAAAATCAGCCCCAGCATTTT
CASSQVRENQPQHF
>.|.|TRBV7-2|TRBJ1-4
TGTGCCAGCAGCTTCCGGGGGACGCAAAAACTGTTTTTT
CASSFRGTQKLFF
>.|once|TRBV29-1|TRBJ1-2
TGCAGCGCTACGGACAGATTTAACTATGGCTACACCTTC
CSATDRFNYGYTF
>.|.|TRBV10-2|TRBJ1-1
TGCGCCAGCAGTGAGGGCATACAGAACACTGAAGCTTTCTTT
CASSEGIQNTEAFF
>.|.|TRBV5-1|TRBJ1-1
TGCGCCAGCAGCCTGGGGCCCAGGGAGAACACTGAAGCTTTCTTT
CASSLGPRENTEAFF
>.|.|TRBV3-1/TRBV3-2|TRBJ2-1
TGTGCCAGCAGTCTCCTGTACAATGAGCAGTTCTTC
CASSLLYNEQFF
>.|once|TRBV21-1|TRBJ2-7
TGTGCCAGCAGCAAAGGTAGGACAGGGGGGGGCTTAATAGCCCCCACTACGGACGAGCAGTACTTC
CASSKGRTGGGLIAPTTDEQYF
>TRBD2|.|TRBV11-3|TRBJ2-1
TGTGCCAGCAGCTTCTCCGGGACTAGCGGGAGCCAGTGGGATGAGCAGTTCTTC
CASSFSGTSGSQWDEQFF
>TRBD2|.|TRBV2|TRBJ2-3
TGTGCCAGCAGATCTAATCGACTAGCGGAGGGCACAGATACGCAGTATTTT
CASRSNRLAEGTDTQYF
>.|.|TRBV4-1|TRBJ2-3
TGCGCCAGCAGCCAAGAAGGACACAGCACAGATACGCAGTATTTT
CASSQEGHSTDTQYF
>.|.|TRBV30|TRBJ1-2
TGTGCCTGGCGCTACGAGACGTCGGGGTATGGCTACACCTTC
CAWRYETSGYGYTF
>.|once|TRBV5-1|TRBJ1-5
TGCGCCAGCAGCTTGGACCCGGGGAGCAATCAGCCCCAGCATTTT
CASSLDPGSNQPQHF
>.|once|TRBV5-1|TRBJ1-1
TGCGCCAGCAGATCGGGGTCGAACACTGAAGCTTTCTTT
CASRSGSNTEAFF
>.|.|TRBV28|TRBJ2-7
TGTGCCAGCACCGCCTTTGGCAGGGCGGCCTACGAGCAGTACTTC
CASTAFGRAAYEQYF
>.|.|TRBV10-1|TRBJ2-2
TGCGCCAGCAGGGCTAGCTTGAACACCGGGGAGCTGTTTTTT
CASRASLNTGELFF
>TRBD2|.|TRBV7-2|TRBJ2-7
TGTGCCAGCAGCTTTAGTGGGACTACCTCCTACGAGCAGTACTTC
CASSFSGTTSYEQYF
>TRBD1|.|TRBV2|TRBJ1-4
TGTGCCAGCGGCGCCGGGACAGGGCGGGAAAAACTGTTTTTT
CASGAGTGREKLFF
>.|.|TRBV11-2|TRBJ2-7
TGTGCCAGCAGCTTAAAGCGGCTGCCGGACTACGAGCAGTACTTC
CASSLKRLPDYEQYF
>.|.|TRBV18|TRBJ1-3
TGTGCCAGCTCACCAAGTGCCGGAGACTCTGGAAACACCATATATTTT
CASSPSAGDSGNTIYF
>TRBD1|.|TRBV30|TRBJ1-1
TGTGCCTGGAGTGACAGGGGGCGCGGGAACACTGAAGCTTTCTTT
CAWSDRGRGNTEAFF
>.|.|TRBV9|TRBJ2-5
TGTGCCAGCAGCCAGGGCCTCCCCTGGGCCAAGACCCAGTACTTC
CASSQGLPWAKTQYF
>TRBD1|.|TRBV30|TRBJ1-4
TGTGCCTGGAGTGTACAGGGGAAGGGGTCAACTAATGAAAAACTGTTTTTT
CAWSVQGKGSTNEKLFF
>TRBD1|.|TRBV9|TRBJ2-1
TGTGCCAGCACCTCGGACAGGGGGCAATACAATGAGCAGTTCTTC
CASTSDRGQYNEQFF
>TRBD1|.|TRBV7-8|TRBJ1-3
TGTGCCAGCAGCCCTGACAGGGGGCTTGGAAACACCATATATTTT
CASSPDRGLGNTIYF
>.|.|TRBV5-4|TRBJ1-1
TGTGCCAGCAGCCGGGGGGTACAGGAGAACACTGAAGCTTTCTTT
CASSRGVQENTEAFF
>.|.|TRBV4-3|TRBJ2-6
TGCGCCAGCAGCCAAAGCAATTCTGGGGCCAACGTCCTGACTTTC
CASSQSNSGANVLTF
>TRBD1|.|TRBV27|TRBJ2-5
TGTGCCAGCGCCCGTTTGGTAAGAACAGGGGGCTTCGGCGAGACCCAGTACTTC
CASARLVRTGGFGETQYF
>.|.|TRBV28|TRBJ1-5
TGTGCCAGCACCAGGTCAGGGGATTATCAGCCCCAGCATTTT
CASTRSGDYQPQHF
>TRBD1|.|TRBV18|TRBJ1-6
TGTGCCAGCTCACCGACAGGGGAGGATTCACCCCTCCACTTT
CASSPTGEDSPLHF
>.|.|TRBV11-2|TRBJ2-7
TGTGCCAGCAGCTTAGGCACAGGCTACTACGAGCAGTACTTC
CASSLGTGYYEQYF
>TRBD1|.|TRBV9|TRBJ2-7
TGTGCCAGCAGCTCCTCCCCTCCGACAGGGGGCCACTCCTACGAGCAGTACTTC
CASSSSPPTGGHSYEQYF
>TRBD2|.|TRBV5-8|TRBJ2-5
TGTGCCAGCAGTTCGAGGGGTCGGGGGGAAGAGACCCAGTACTTC
CASSSRGRGEETQYF
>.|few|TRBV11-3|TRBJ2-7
TGTGCCAGCAGCTTATACGCGAACTACGAGCAGTACTTC
CASSLYANYEQYF
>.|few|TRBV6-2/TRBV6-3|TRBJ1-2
TGTGCCAGCAGTTCCCCCGGAGGGGGGGGCTATGGCTACACCTTC
CASSSPGGGGYGYTF
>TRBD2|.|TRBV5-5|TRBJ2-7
TGTGCCAGCAGCTGGGGGACTAGCGGCCAGGAGCAGTACTTC
CASSWGTSGQEQYF
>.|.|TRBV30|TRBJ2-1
TGTGCCTGGAGTTCGGGGTACTGGGAGCAGTTCTTC
CAWSSGYWEQFF
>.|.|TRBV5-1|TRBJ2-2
TGCGCCAGCAGCTTGGACGGGGCCGGGGAGCTGTTTTTT
CASSLDGAGELFF
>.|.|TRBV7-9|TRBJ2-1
TGTGCCAGCAGCCCCGGCTTCCACGGGGACTCCTCCAGCTGGGGTGAGCAGTTCTTC
CASSPGFHGDSSSWGEQFF
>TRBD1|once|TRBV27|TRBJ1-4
TGTGCCAGCAGATCACAGGGGGGGGGCGAAAAACTGTTTTTT
CASRSQGGGEKLFF
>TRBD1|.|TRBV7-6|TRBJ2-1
TGTGCCAGCAGCTCGGGACAGGGGTGGCGGAATGAGCAGTTCTTC
CASSSGQGWRNEQFF
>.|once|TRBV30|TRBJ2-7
TGTGCCTGGAGTGGACTTAATGACTACGAGCAGTACTTC
CAWSGLNDYEQYF
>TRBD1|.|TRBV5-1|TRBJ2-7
TGCGCCAGCAGCTCGGGACAGGGCCTCTCCTACGAGCAGTACTTC
CASSSGQGLSYEQYF
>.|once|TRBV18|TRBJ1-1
TGTGCCAGCTCACCAAGTTGGGGGCGGAACACTGAAGCTTTCTTT
CASSPSWGRNTEAFF
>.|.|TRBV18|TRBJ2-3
TGTGCCAGCTCACCAGGGCAGTTATTCACAGATACGCAGTATTTT
CASSPGQLFTDTQYF
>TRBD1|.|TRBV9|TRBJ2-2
TGTGCCAGTACCAACAGGGGCGCCGGGGAGCTGTTTTTT
CASTNRGAGELFF
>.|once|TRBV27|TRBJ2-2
TGTGCCAGCAGTTTGGAGGGGATAGGGGCCGGGGAGCTGTTTTTT
CASSLEGIGAGELFF
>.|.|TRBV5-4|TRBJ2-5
TGTGCCAGCAGCTCGGGGATAGAAGGGGGAGAGACCCAGTACTTC
CASSSGIEGGETQYF
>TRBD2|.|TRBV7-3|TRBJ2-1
TGTGCCAGCAGCGCCCGGACTAGCGGGTTGGGAACCAATGAGCAGTTCTTC
CASSARTSGLGTNEQFF
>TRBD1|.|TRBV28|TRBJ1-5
TGTGCCAGCAGTCCTGGGACAGGGAGGGATCAGCCCCAGCATTTT
CASSPGTGRDQPQHF
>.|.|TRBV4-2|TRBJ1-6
TGTGCCAGCAGCCAAGGACAGGAGCTAAATAATTCACCCCTCCACTTT
CASSQGQELNNSPLHF
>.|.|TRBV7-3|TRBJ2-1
TGTGCCAGCAGCTTCTCCGGCGGGACCACCTACAATGAGCAGTTCTTC
CASSFSGGTTYNEQFF
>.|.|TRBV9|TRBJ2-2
TGTGCCAGCAGAGCGACAGCTACGAACACCGGGGAGCTGTTTTTT
CASRATATNTGELFF
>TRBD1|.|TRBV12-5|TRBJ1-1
TGTGCTAGTGGTTTGGTTACAGGGGGCGGGAAGTCCAGGATTAAAGCTTTCTTT
CASGLVTGGGKSRIKAFF